Each of the 18 T cell receptor beta chains below was sequenced from the same sample in a study of T cells in localized non-small cell lung cancer. Profiled with immunoSEQ multiplex PCR; TCRdb holds only in-frame clones, not every one. This table holds about 33,000 clones, over 75% found once. Sequencing used peripheral blood, obtained before any cancer treatment. Receptors originate from a male donor older than 55 with stage III squamous cell lung carcinoma.

In nucleotides, the CDR3 is TGCGCCAGCAGCCGTCCCCGACAGGGGACATACACAGATACGCAGTATTTT. As protein: CASSRPRQGTYTDTQYF. This chain joins TRBV4-1 and TRBJ2-3; 8 positions match TRBD1. V gave up 4 bases and J gave up 2 bases; unmatched junction bases: 11. Germline lookup yields CDR1 MGHRA and CDR2 YSYEKL. This CDR3 comprises 17 residues.

This chain joins TRBV15 and TRBJ2-1; 7 bases line up with TRBD1. CDR1 and CDR2 (germline): LNHNV, YYDKDF (reference sequence). Unmatched junction bases numbered 8, after V lost 2 bases and J lost 7 bases. This CDR3 has 15 residues. Written as DNA, the CDR3 is TGTGCCACCAGCAGACCCCCGGGACAGTGGAATGAGCAGTTCTTC. Translating it yields CATSRPPGQWNEQFF. The full variable domain, its missing parts supplied by reference TRBV15 and TRBJ2-1, is DAMVIQNPRYQVTQFGKPVTLSCSQTLNHNVMYWYQQKSSQAPKLLFHYYDKDFNNEADTPDNFQSRRPNTSFCFLDIRSPGLGDTAMYLCATSRPPGQWNEQFFGPGTRLTVL.

The V and J genes are TRBV7-2 and TRBJ2-5; 7 bases agree with TRBD1. With V trimmed by 5 bases and J by 4 bases, 4 bases remained unmatched. CDR3 length: 13 residues. Germline CDR1 and CDR2: SGHTA and FQGNSA. The CDR3 loop is CASSRQGSETQYF. The CDR3 DNA reads TGTGCCAGCAGCAGACAGGGTTCAGAGACCCAGTACTTC.

This chain uses TRBV5-1 with TRBJ2-2; D ambiguous. The V end was cut by 1 base, the J end by 1 base, with 11 bases between. CDR1 and CDR2 (germline): SGHRS, YFSETQ. CDR3 length: 16 residues. This CDR3 is CASSLSSLMNTGELFF. The CDR3 DNA sequence: TGCGCCAGCAGCTTGTCGAGCCTTATGAACACCGGGGAGCTGTTTTTT.

This rearrangement joins TRBV7-3 to TRBJ1-2, with D uncertain. Germline CDR1 is SGHTA and CDR2 is FQGTGA. The V and J ends lost 0 bases and 6 bases respectively, with 11 bases between them. The CDR3 runs to 14 residues. CDR3 bases: TGTGCCAGCAGCTTAACCCCCGCGGGGAATGGCTACACCTTC. Amino acid sequence: CASSLTPAGNGYTF.

This CDR3 is CSVSPVREETQYF. The CDR3 DNA is TGCAGCGTTTCCCCGGTTAGGGAAGAGACCCAGTACTTC. J is TRBJ2-5 and V is TRBV29-1; D not certain. The CDR3 spans 13 residues. Germline lookup yields CDR1 SQVTM and CDR2 ANQGSEA. V lost 5 bases to trimming and J lost 3 bases, with 13 bases between them.

This clone was counted a single time. The chain links TRBV4-1 to TRBJ2-1, with a weak D call TRBD1 (6 bases). With 5 bases removed from V and 5 bases from J, the gap between germline ends came to 13 bases. Germline V gene data show CDR1 as MGHRA and CDR2 as YSYEKL. The CDR3 extends over 14 amino acids. Here the CDR3 reads CASSYLQGNNEQFF. The DNA of the CDR3 is TGCGCCAGCAGCTACTTACAGGGTAACAATGAGCAGTTCTTC.

This chain uses TRBV2 with TRBJ2-1; no definite D call. The V gene's germline CDR1 is SNHLY and CDR2 FYNNEI. This CDR3 spans 15 amino acids. V lost 6 bases and J lost 3, with 15 bases in between. The CDR3 DNA is TGTGCCAGCAGCCTCGGACCCGGCTTCTACAATGAGCAGTTCTTC. Translation: CASSLGPGFYNEQFF.

Notes on this clone: The junction does not match germline at one end; this may be a read error. CDR3 loop: CASSFKQADSNTEAFF. The CDR3 DNA is TGTGCTAGCAGCTTCAAACAGGCCGATTCAAACACTGAAGCTTTCTTT. The chain is built from TRBV7-7 and TRBJ1-1, with a possible D match to TRBD1 (5 bases). The CDR3 totals 16 residues. The V gene's germline CDR1 is SSHAT and CDR2 FNYEAQ (reference sequence). Filled out from reference TRBV7-7 and TRBJ1-1, the complete variable domain reads GAGVSQSPRYKVTKRGQDVTLRCDPISSHATLYWYQQALGQGPEFLTYFNYEAQPDKSGLPSDRFSAERPEGSISTLTIQRTEQRDSAMYRCASSFKQADSNTEAFFGQGTRLTVV.

The CDR3 nucleotides are TGTGCCAGCAGTTTATATGGGGGGTCTGGGGCCAACGTCCTGACTTTC. It encodes CASSLYGGSGANVLTF. J is TRBJ2-6 and V is TRBV28, with D possibly TRBD2 on 6 matching bases. The CDR3 length is 16 residues. CDR1 is MDHEN and CDR2 is SYDVKM in the germline V gene. V lost 1 base and J lost 1, with 8 bases in between.

This chain uses TRBV7-9 with TRBJ1-2, with 9 bases fitting TRBD1. The CDR3 extends over 14 amino acids. CDR1 SEHNR and CDR2 FQNEAQ come from the germline V gene (reference sequence). Losses at the gene ends were 4 bases for V and 6 bases for J; bases not matched to a gene: 6. The CDR3 sequence is CASSSPGQGNGYTF. The CDR3, as DNA: TGTGCCAGCAGCTCGCCGGGACAGGGAAATGGCTACACCTTC. Together with reference TRBV7-9 and TRBJ1-2, the CDR3 gives the full variable domain: DTGVSQNPRHKITKRGQNVTFRCDPISEHNRLYWYRQTLGQGPEFLTYFQNEAQLEKSRLLSDRFSAERPKGSFSTLEIQRTEQGDSAMYLCASSSPGQGNGYTFGSGTRLTVV.

The chain recombines TRBV4-3 with TRBJ2-5; D is uncertain. Trimming took 5 bases from V and 2 from J, leaving 15 bases between them. This CDR3 region has 15 residues. Germline CDR1 and CDR2: LGHNA and YSLEER. The CDR3 nucleotides read TGCGCCAGCAGCATACAAAGTGGCGGTCAAGAGACCCAGTACTTC. It is translated as CASSIQSGGQETQYF.

The genes are TRBV19 and TRBJ1-1, with D maybe TRBD1 (6 bases). This CDR3 contains 15 residues. V was pared by 6 bases and J by 1 base, with 15 bases between. Per germline, CDR1 LNHDA and CDR2 SQIVND (reference sequence). CDR3: CASRITSTGNTEAFF. The CDR3 bases are TGTGCCAGTAGGATTACCTCGACAGGGAACACTGAAGCTTTCTTT.

This clone was observed a handful of times. J is TRBJ2-7 and V is TRBV5-6; 9 positions match TRBD2. The V segment lost 6 bases and the J segment 5 bases; nucleotides outside the gene matches: 3. The germline gives CDR1 SGHDT, CDR2 YYEEEE. The CDR3 is 12 residues long. CDR3 loop: CASNSGSNEQYF. CDR3 in DNA: TGTGCCAGCAATAGCGGGAGTAACGAGCAGTACTTC.

This chain joins TRBV6-6 and TRBJ2-7; the D gene is possibly TRBD2 (7 bases). Trimming cost V 6 bases and J 3 bases, with 18 bases left between them. The length of the CDR3 is 15 residues. CDR1 is MNHNY, CDR2 SVGAGI, per germline (reference sequence). Written as DNA, the CDR3 is TGTGCCAGCAGCTCGGGGGGCCCCAGGATCTACGAGCAGTACTTC. Its protein product is CASSSGGPRIYEQYF.

This chain joins TRBV4-1 and TRBJ2-3; TRBD2 matches at 10 bases. The CDR3 sequence is 16 residues long. Germline values: CDR1 MGHRA, CDR2 YSYEKL. V lost 1 base, J lost 3 bases, and 4 bases stayed unmatched. CDR3 coding DNA: TGCGCCAGCAGCCAAGGAAGCGGGGGGGGGACAGATACGCAGTATTTT. Amino acid sequence: CASSQGSGGGTDTQYF.

J is TRBJ2-1 and V is TRBV30, with a weak D call TRBD1 (5 bases). The V and J ends lost 2 bases and 0 bases respectively, with 11 bases between them. This CDR3 comprises 15 residues. The V gene's germline CDR1 is GTSNPN and CDR2 SVGIG (reference sequence). The CDR3 loop reads CAWSKDNFSYNEQFF. In DNA, the CDR3 is TGTGCCTGGAGTAAGGACAATTTCTCCTACAATGAGCAGTTCTTC.

This chain links TRBV7-8 with TRBJ1-6; possible D gene TRBD1, 5 bases. The CDR3 has 14 residues. Germline-derived CDR1 and CDR2 are SGHVS and FQNEAQ. V lost 0 bases to trimming and J lost 16 bases, with 16 bases between them. The chain's CDR3 is CASSLAQGATQLHF. The CDR3 bases are TGTGCCAGCAGCTTAGCGCAAGGGGCCACCCAACTCCACTTT.